This T cell receptor (beta chain) appears in the sequencing data of a study of radiation and T cells in renal cell carcinoma. Points from the study as a whole: Pretreatment tumor biopsies were lacking, so baseline clonotypes are unknown.

CDR1 is SGHVS and CDR2 is FNYEAQ in the germline V gene. The CDR3 consists of 16 residues. Unmatched junction bases numbered 4, after V lost 5 bases and J lost 2 bases. Profiling relied on immunoSEQ multiplex PCR, and the TCRdb table lists in-frame clones only, not all of them. The repertoire consists of just over 95,000 clones, with around 80% occurring once and the leading ten covering approximately 6.9%. To note about this clone: No antigen is known for it.

Time point described: blood 4 weeks post-SBRT, at nephrectomy. Stated treatment: 15 Gy SBRT to primary tumor, nephrectomy 4 weeks later. The sequencing used blood, collected from a patient whose treatment included radiotherapy and nephrectomy. The TCR comes from a man between 60 and 75 years old with renal cell carcinoma. The rearrangement uses TRBV7-6 and TRBJ2-7; 15 bases agree with TRBD2. CDR3 coding DNA: TGTGCCAGCAGCCAGGGGACTAGCGGGGGGACCTACGAGCAGTACTTC. Translated, it gives CASSQGTSGGTYEQYF. Filled out from reference TRBV7-6 and TRBJ2-7, the complete variable domain reads GAGVSQSPRYKVTKRGQDVALRCDPISGHVSLYWYRQALGQGPEFLTYFNYEAQQDKSGLPNDRFSAERPEGSISTLTIQRTEQRDSAMYRCASSQGTSGGTYEQYFGPGTRLTVT.